This T cell receptor beta chain was sequenced in a study of blood T cell repertoires in COVID-19. Study-wide background: Acute and convalescent COVID-19 samples came from the United States, Italy and Spain. PBMCs, B-cell-depleted T cells, or T cells provided the cDNA or gDNA that made up the material.

Losses at the gene ends were 4 bases for V and 4 bases for J; bases not matched to a gene: 6. CDR1 is MNHEY and CDR2 is SMNVEV in the germline V gene (reference sequence). CDR3 length: 14 amino acids. In the original analysis: Cell counts per sample came from amplifying reference gene primers. Method: immunoSEQ multiplex PCR; TCRdb's copy keeps in-frame clones and lacks some. That table supplies the V and J calls and clone size; D and trimming were determined from the DNA. The sample holds 300,000 or so clones, 85% to 90% seen once. It was during active infection that Seattle patients were enrolled and then longitudinally followed.

This chain uses TRBV27 with TRBJ1-2, with 7 bases aligning to TRBD1. This receptor was obtained from a woman aged 25-40 years with COVID-19, enrolled during active disease. Sequencing was performed on peripheral blood. CDR3 DNA sequence: TGTGCCAGCAGTTCGGACAGGCTATCCTATGGCTACACCTTC. Protein product: CASSSDRLSYGYTF.